This TCR beta chain was recorded in a study of CD4 T cell repertoires in COVID-19. Assay: immunoSEQ multiplex PCR; the TCRdb copy retains only in-frame clones and omits some. This sample carries some 71,000 clones, 83% of them seen once, and the ten largest clones take 0.45% to 0.7%. The specimen comprised CD4+ T cells from peripheral blood, sampled after recovery from COVID-19. This sequence was found in a human donor who had COVID-19.

CDR3 loop: CASSPQGGLYYGYTF. CDR3 sequence (DNA): TGTGCCAGCAGCCCGCAGGGGGGTCTTTACTATGGCTACACCTTC. The chain uses TRBV5-6 and TRBJ1-2; 7 nucleotides match TRBD1. The V and J ends lost 4 bases and 3 bases, in that order; junction bases with no gene match: 9. The germline CDR1 and CDR2 sequences are SGHDT and YYEEEE. The CDR3 spans 15 residues. The full variable domain, completed using reference TRBV5-6 and TRBJ1-2, is DAGVTQSPTHLIKTRGQQVTLRCSPKSGHDTVSWYQQALGQGPQFIFQYYEEEERQRGNFPDRFSGHQFPNYSSELNVNALLLGDSALYLCASSPQGGLYYGYTFGSGTRLTVV.